This entry describes one TCR beta chain. With 3 bases clipped from V and 1 base from J, the junction kept 2 bases outside the gene matches. Per germline, CDR1 SGHVS and CDR2 FNYEAQ. The CDR3 contains 15 residues. These data originate in a study of graft-versus-host responses after intestinal transplantation. On the study more broadly: Isolated intestinal, liver-intestinal, or multivisceral transplants were what recipients had. Anti-thymocyte globulin served as induction for all recipients, who then took tacrolimus and steroids for approximately three years.

Clones were sequenced by immunoSEQ multiplex PCR, and TCRdb holds only the in-frame ones, with some missing. In the table there are approximately 8,600 clones, roughly 31% of which are singletons. Co-plated with roughly 200,000 CFSE-labeled responder cells were roughly 200,000 irradiated, violet-dye-labeled stimulator cells. The receptor was derived from a human patient who received an intestinal transplant. The chain couples TRBV7-6 to TRBJ2-2, with 7 bases aligning to TRBD1. The sequencing here drew on alloreactive CD4+ T cells from a mixed lymphocyte reaction culture, taken before intestinal transplant. Subset reported: CFSE-low proliferating T cells sorted from roughly 6-day pre-transplant mixed lymphocyte reaction (GvH or HvG direction). The CDR3 region has the DNA TGTGCCAGCAGCTTGACAGGGATGAACACCGGGGAGCTGTTTTTT. Protein sequence: CASSLTGMNTGELFF. Drawing the rest from reference TRBV7-6 and TRBJ2-2, the complete variable domain is GAGVSQSPRYKVTKRGQDVALRCDPISGHVSLYWYRQALGQGPEFLTYFNYEAQQDKSGLPNDRFSAERPEGSISTLTIQRTEQRDSAMYRCASSLTGMNTGELFFGEGSRLTVL.